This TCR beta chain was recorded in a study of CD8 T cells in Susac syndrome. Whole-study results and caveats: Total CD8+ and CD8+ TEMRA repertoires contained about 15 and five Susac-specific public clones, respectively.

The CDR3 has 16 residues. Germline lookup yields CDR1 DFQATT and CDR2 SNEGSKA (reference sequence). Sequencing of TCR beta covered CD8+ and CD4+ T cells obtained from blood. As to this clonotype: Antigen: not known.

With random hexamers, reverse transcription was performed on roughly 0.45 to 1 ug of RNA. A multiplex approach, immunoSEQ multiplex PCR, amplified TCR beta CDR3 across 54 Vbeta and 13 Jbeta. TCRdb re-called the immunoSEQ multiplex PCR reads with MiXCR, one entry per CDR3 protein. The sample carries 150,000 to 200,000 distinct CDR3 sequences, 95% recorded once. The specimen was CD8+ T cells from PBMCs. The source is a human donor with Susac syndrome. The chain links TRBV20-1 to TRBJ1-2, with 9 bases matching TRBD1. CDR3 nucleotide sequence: TGCAGCGTACTAATCCGGGACAGGGAGTTGATTGACGGCTACACCTTC. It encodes CSVLIRDRELIDGYTF.